The next 5 T cell receptor beta chains were all read from a single sample in a study of T cell clonality in common variable immunodeficiency. Profiling relied on immunoSEQ multiplex PCR, and the TCRdb table lists in-frame clones only, not all of them. The profile covers tens of thousands of clones, none occurring a single time. Sequencing was performed on peripheral blood mononuclear cells. These receptors were taken from a person aged 18-70 years in good health.

This clone has a count of ten or more. The read finishes 3 residues shy of the CDR3 end, and the germline J gene is used to complete it. This chain joins TRBV13 and TRBJ1-3, with TRBD1 identical over 7 bases. CDR3 size: 13 residues. CDR1 is PRHDT and CDR2 is FYEKMQ in the germline V gene (reference sequence). V was clipped by 5 bases and J by 7 bases; unmatched bases: 5. CDR3 bases read: TGTGCCAGCAGCGGCGGAGGGGGCAACACC. Protein product: CASSGGGGNT. In full, the CDR3 reads CASSGGGGNTIYF.

This clone was detected many times. The sequenced fragment ends 3 residues before the CDR3 boundary, so the rest is inferred from the germline J gene. The chain combines TRBV4-2 with TRBJ1-2; no definite D call. The CDR3 has 15 amino acids. Germline assignment: CDR1 LGHNA and CDR2 YNFKEQ. V lost 0 bases and J lost 4, with 12 bases in between. Partial CDR3 DNA: TGTGCCAGCAGCCAAGAGTTAAGGCAGGCCTATGGC. Amino acid sequence: CASSQELRQAYG. The complete CDR3 protein is CASSQELRQAYGYTF.

This clone was detected many times. The read is 3 residues too short to cover the CDR3 end, so that end is filled in from the germline J gene. The chain has TRBV5-4 and TRBJ2-7; no definite D call. The CDR3 spans 12 residues. V gave up 4 bases and J gave up 5 bases, with 10 bases separating them. Germline assignment: CDR1 SGHNT and CDR2 YYREEE (reference sequence). The CDR3 sequence: CASSVDKHEQYF. The sequenced part of the CDR3 DNA is TGTGCCAGCAGCGTTGACAAGCACGAG.

This clone has a handful of counts. CDR3 sequence: CASSMAAGEQYF. The part of the CDR3 DNA that was read is TGTGCCAGTAGTATGGCGGCGGGCGAG. The V and J genes are TRBV19 and TRBJ2-7; D is perhaps TRBD2 (5 bases). With the read ending 3 residues before the CDR3 end, the germline J gene is used to fill in that end. The ends were cut back, 3 bases at V and 6 bases at J, with 9 bases in the middle. Germline CDR1 reads LNHDA; CDR2 reads SQIVND (reference sequence). The CDR3 consists of 12 residues.

This clone has at least ten counts. The CDR3 is cut off 3 residues early in the read; its end comes from the germline J gene. The V call is TRBV19, the J call TRBJ2-2, with 10 bases matching TRBD1. Germline values: CDR1 LNHDA, CDR2 SQIVND (reference sequence). The CDR3 sequence is 15 residues long. The V segment lost 4 bases and the J segment 7 bases; nucleotides outside the gene matches: 6. The CDR3: CASSRDRGVYGELFF. CDR3 DNA, as far as it was read: TGTGCCAGTAGTAGGGACAGGGGAGTTTACGGGGAG.